The entry below gives a single TCR beta chain sequence along with its context. Original handling: Amplified reference gene primers provided the basis for estimating nucleated cell counts. TCRdb's copy holds only in-frame clones and misses some; the assay was immunoSEQ multiplex PCR. V, J and clone size were drawn from that table, and D and trimming were deduced from the DNA. Here the sample spans around 80,000 clones, over 75% being singletons. This sample was taken from a study of blood T cell repertoires in COVID-19. Trimming pared 5 bases from V and 1 base from J, leaving 6 bases between. The CDR3 runs to 13 residues.

The chain combines TRBV12-3 or TRBV12-4 with TRBJ2-1, with D unclear. The receptor was isolated from a man aged 80 or over with acute or convalescent COVID-19. Sequencing was carried out using peripheral blood. CDR3 sequence (DNA): TGTGCCAGCAGTGCAGGATCCTACAATGAGCAGTTCTTC. It encodes CASSAGSYNEQFF.